Each of the 11 T cell receptor beta chains below was sequenced from the same sample in a study of graft-versus-host responses after intestinal transplantation. Some clones are missing from TCRdb's copy, which holds only in-frame ones; the method was immunoSEQ multiplex PCR. The table shows 85,000 to 110,000 clones, with approximately 94% occurring only once. For these receptors, no antigen is known. Sequencing was performed on unstimulated CD8+ T cells sorted from spleen or lymph node cells, taken before intestinal transplant. The receptors derive from a human donor who received an intestinal transplant.

This chain joins TRBV27 and TRBJ2-1; 12 nucleotides line up with TRBD2. V was clipped by 3 bases and J by 8 bases; unmatched bases: 5. The CDR3 runs to 15 residues. The germline gives CDR1 MNHEY, CDR2 SMNVEV (reference sequence). The CDR3 reads CASSFELAGGHEQFF. The CDR3 bases are TGTGCCAGCAGTTTCGAGCTAGCGGGGGGGCATGAGCAGTTCTTC.

The chain is built from TRBV11-3 and TRBJ2-7; possible D gene TRBD1, 5 bases. Per germline, CDR1 SGHNT and CDR2 YENEEA. The CDR3 consists of 13 residues. V dropped 7 bases and J dropped 5 bases, with 15 bases sitting between them. This CDR3 reads CASTKGVEDEQYF. CDR3 DNA: TGTGCCAGCACCAAAGGGGTGGAAGACGAGCAGTACTTC.

This chain connects TRBV5-6 to TRBJ2-1; TRBD1 might be the D (6 bases). Germline values: CDR1 SGHDT, CDR2 YYEEEE. V lost 2 bases and J 6 bases, leaving 15 bases between the germline ends. This CDR3 spans 15 amino acids. The CDR3 reads CASSFLGGRVNEQFF. The CDR3, as DNA: TGTGCCAGCAGCTTTTTAGGGGGAAGGGTCAATGAGCAGTTCTTC.

This clone has just one count. This rearrangement joins TRBV27 to TRBJ2-7; D gene unclear. Germline CDR1 MNHEY, CDR2 SMNVEV (reference sequence). This CDR3 comprises 13 residues. V lost 6 bases, J lost 2 bases, and 11 bases lay in between. In DNA, the CDR3 is TGTGCCAGCAGCCTGGGTCTAACCTACGAGCAGTACTTC. It is translated as CASSLGLTYEQYF.

The chain combines TRBV30 with TRBJ1-1, with 7 bases fitting TRBD1. The ends lost 2 bases at V and 1 base at J; junction bases unmatched: 7. CDR1 is GTSNPN, CDR2 SVGIG, per germline (reference sequence). This CDR3 is built from 15 residues. The chain's CDR3 is CAWSKRQGGNTEAFF. As DNA, the CDR3 is TGTGCCTGGAGTAAGCGACAGGGAGGGAACACTGAAGCTTTCTTT.

This clone was observed once. V is TRBV2 and J is TRBJ2-7, with 8 positions matching TRBD2. This CDR3 comprises 14 residues. V dropped 6 bases and J dropped 3; count of bases not matched to a gene: 7. Germline V gives CDR1 SNHLY, CDR2 FYNNEI. The CDR3 protein is CASRDTGGSYEQYF. As DNA, the CDR3 is TGTGCCAGCAGAGACACGGGGGGGAGCTACGAGCAGTACTTC. The full variable domain, with the rest looked up from reference TRBV2 and TRBJ2-7, is EPEVTQTPSHQVTQMGQEVILRCVPISNHLYFYWYRQILGQKVEFLVSFYNNEISEKSEIFDDQFSVERPDGSNFTLKIRSTKLEDSAMYFCASRDTGGSYEQYFGPGTRLTVT.

V usage is TRBV11-2 and J usage is TRBJ1-1; D is ambiguous. Deletions cut 3 bases from V and 0 bases from J, with 17 bases between. The CDR3 length is 17 residues. Germline lookup yields CDR1 SGHAT and CDR2 FQNNGV. As DNA, the CDR3 is TGTGCCAGCAGCTTGATCGAAGGGAGAGGGTTGAACACTGAAGCTTTCTTT. Residues: CASSLIEGRGLNTEAFF.

This clone was counted once. The chain is built from TRBV4-1 and TRBJ2-1; 7 nucleotides line up with TRBD1. The length of the CDR3 is 14 residues. The J segment lost 9 bases and the V segment lost 4 bases, leaving 9 bases of the junction unmatched. In germline, CDR1 is MGHRA, CDR2 YSYEKL. CDR3 sequence (DNA): TGCGCCAGCAGCCCGGGGACAGCCCCAACTGAGCAGTTCTTC. Its protein product is CASSPGTAPTEQFF.

In DNA, the CDR3 is TGTGCCAGTAGTATCGGCTCTGGCACTGAAGCTTTCTTT. Amino acid sequence: CASSIGSGTEAFF. This chain uses TRBV19 with TRBJ1-1; no clear D gene. CDR1 is LNHDA, CDR2 SQIVND, per germline (reference sequence). V was clipped by 3 bases and J by 4 bases, with 9 bases between them. CDR3 size: 13 residues.

The chain couples TRBV5-1 to TRBJ2-3; a weak D match, TRBD1 (6 bases). The germline gives CDR1 SGHRS, CDR2 YFSETQ. V was shortened by 2 bases and J by 1 base, with 11 bases between the two germline ends. This CDR3 has 15 amino acids. The CDR3 DNA reads TGCGCCAGCAGCTTCGGTGAGGGGGGCACAGATACGCAGTATTTT. Translating gives CASSFGEGGTDTQYF.

V usage is TRBV14 and J usage is TRBJ2-5, with TRBD1 as a possible D gene (7 bases). The CDR3 length is 16 residues. V lost 4 bases and J lost 2, with 17 bases in between. In germline, CDR1 is SGHDN, CDR2 FVKESK. The CDR3 sequence is CASSPLLAGGQETQYF. In nucleotides, the CDR3 is TGTGCCAGCAGCCCCCTACTAGCAGGGGGACAAGAGACCCAGTACTTC.